This T cell receptor beta chain emerged from a study of blood T cell repertoires in COVID-19. Across the whole study: T cells, B-cell-depleted T cells, or PBMCs supplied cDNA or gDNA.

Authors' methods: Researchers report that nucleated cell counts were estimated from reference gene primer amplification. Measured with immunoSEQ multiplex PCR; TCRdb has only the in-frame clones, and not every one. The V and J calls and clone size are taken from that table; D and trimming were inferred from the DNA. The sample has some 89,000 clones; around nine tenths are singletons. In germline, CDR1 is SGHTS, CDR2 YDEGEE. Between the trimmed V and J ends, which lost 1 base and 1 base, there was a span of 8 bases. The CDR3 sequence is 14 residues long. This TCR was recovered from a man aged 50 or older with acute or convalescent COVID-19. The sequencing sample was made of peripheral blood. This chain joins TRBV5-8 and TRBJ1-1; D is ambiguous. The CDR3 loop reads CASSLTARNTEAFF. Here the CDR3 DNA reads TGTGCCAGCAGCTTGACAGCCCGGAACACTGAAGCTTTCTTT.